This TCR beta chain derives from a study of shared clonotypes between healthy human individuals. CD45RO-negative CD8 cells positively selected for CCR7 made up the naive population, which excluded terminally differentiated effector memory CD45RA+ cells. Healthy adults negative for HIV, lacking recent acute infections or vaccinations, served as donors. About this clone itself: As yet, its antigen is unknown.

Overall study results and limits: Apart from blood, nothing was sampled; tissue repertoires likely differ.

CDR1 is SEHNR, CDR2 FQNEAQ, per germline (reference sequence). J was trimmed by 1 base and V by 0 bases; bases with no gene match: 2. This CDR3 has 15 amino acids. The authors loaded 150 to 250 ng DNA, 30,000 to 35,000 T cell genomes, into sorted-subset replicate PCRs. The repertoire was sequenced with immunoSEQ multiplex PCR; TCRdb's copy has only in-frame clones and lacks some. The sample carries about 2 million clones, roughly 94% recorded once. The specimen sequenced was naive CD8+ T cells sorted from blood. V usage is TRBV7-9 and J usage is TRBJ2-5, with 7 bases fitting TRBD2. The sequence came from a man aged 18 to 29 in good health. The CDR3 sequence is CASSLATGGQETQYF. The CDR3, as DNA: TGTGCCAGCAGCTTAGCGACGGGGGGCCAAGAGACCCAGTACTTC.